Following are 15 T cell receptor beta chains from one sample sequenced in a study of cytotoxic CD8 clonotypes in ibrutinib-treated CLL. TCRdb keeps only in-frame clones here, not all; method: immunoSEQ multiplex PCR. Among 300,000 to 400,000 clones listed, under 70% were seen once. Specimen: PBMCs, collected after 36 months of ibrutinib treatment. Every receptor here comes from a human donor with chronic lymphocytic leukemia.

The CDR3 DNA reads as TGTGCCAGCAGCTTAGCTAGCGCCTACGAGCAGTACTTC. It is translated as CASSLASAYEQYF. The chain uses TRBV7-6 and TRBJ2-7; a weak D match, TRBD2 (5 bases). The CDR3 spans 13 residues. Trimming removed 0 bases at V and 2 bases at J, with 5 bases between. Per the germline V gene, CDR1 is SGHVS and CDR2 is FNYEAQ.

The rearrangement links TRBV2 to TRBJ2-7, with 12 bases identical to TRBD2. CDR1 is SNHLY and CDR2 is FYNNEI in the germline V gene. J lost 4 bases, V lost 1 base, and 2 bases had no gene match. The CDR3 consists of 15 residues. CDR3 loop: CASSEVGLAGYEQYF. CDR3 sequence (DNA): TGTGCCAGCAGTGAAGTTGGACTAGCGGGGTACGAGCAGTACTTC. The full variable domain, rest sourced from reference TRBV2 and TRBJ2-7, is EPEVTQTPSHQVTQMGQEVILRCVPISNHLYFYWYRQILGQKVEFLVSFYNNEISEKSEIFDDQFSVERPDGSNFTLKIRSTKLEDSAMYFCASSEVGLAGYEQYFGPGTRLTVT.

This chain uses TRBV5-4 with TRBJ2-3; 8 bases match TRBD2. The CDR3 totals 15 residues. Germline V gene sequence: CDR1 SGHNT, CDR2 YYREEE (reference sequence). V shed 3 bases, J shed 4 bases, and the junction held 7 bases outside the gene matches. This CDR3 is CASSWEGLVADTQYF. In nucleotides, the CDR3 is TGTGCCAGCAGCTGGGAGGGACTAGTCGCAGATACGCAGTATTTT.

The CDR3 sequence is CASSVVLPGSGGSYTF. The CDR3, as DNA: TGTGCCAGCAGCGTCGTACTCCCCGGGTCGGGGGGGAGCTACACCTTC. The chain links TRBV9 to TRBJ1-2, with D possibly TRBD1 on 5 matching bases. CDR1 and CDR2 from the germline V gene are SGDLS and YYNGEE. This CDR3 has 16 amino acids. Trimming removed 2 bases at V and 9 bases at J, with 23 bases between. Using reference TRBV9 and TRBJ1-2 for the parts outside the CDR3, the full variable domain is DSGVTQTPKHLITATGQRVTLRCSPRSGDLSVYWYQQSLDQGLQFLIQYYNGEERAKGNILERFSAQQFPDLHSELNLSSLELGDSALYFCASSVVLPGSGGSYTFGSGTRLTVV.

This clone was seen more than once but under ten times. The rearrangement links TRBV6-5 to TRBJ1-3, with no clear D. The germline V gene has CDR1 MNHEY and CDR2 SVGAGI. V lost 2 bases and J 4 bases, leaving 6 bases between the germline ends. The CDR3 runs 13 residues. In DNA, the CDR3 is TGTGCCAGCAGTTACGGTCGGGGAAACACCATATATTTT. It encodes CASSYGRGNTIYF.

This clone was seen just once. V usage is TRBV7-2 and J usage is TRBJ2-1; tentative D call: TRBD2 (5 bases). The CDR3 covers 12 residues. The V end was cut by 1 base, the J end by 14 bases, with 12 bases between. CDR1 is SGHTA, CDR2 FQGNSA, per germline. The CDR3 region is CASSLVEAEKFF. DNA for the CDR3: TGTGCCAGCAGCTTAGTGGAGGCGGAGAAGTTCTTC. Full variable domain (remainder filled in from reference TRBV7-2 and TRBJ2-1): GAGVSQSPSNKVTEKGKDVELRCDPISGHTALYWYRQSLGQGLEFLIYFQGNSAPDKSGLPSDRFSAERTGGSVSTLTIQRTQQEDSAVYLCASSLVEAEKFFGPGTRLTVL.

The chain uses TRBV2 and TRBJ1-5, with 10 positions matching TRBD1. This CDR3 is 14 amino acids long. Germline V gene data show CDR1 as SNHLY and CDR2 as FYNNEI. Trimming removed 6 bases from V and 4 bases from J; junction bases left unmatched: 3. Here the CDR3 DNA reads TGTGCCAGCAGCCGGGACAGGGGAAATCAGCCCCAGCATTTT. Protein sequence: CASSRDRGNQPQHF.

The V gene is TRBV27, the J gene TRBJ2-1, with D hard to call. Germline V gene lookup returns CDR1 MNHEY and CDR2 SMNVEV (reference sequence). The CDR3 has 15 residues. V dropped 5 bases and J dropped 9 bases, with 20 bases sitting between them. CDR3 loop: CASSRTRIGMVEQFF. CDR3 bases: TGTGCCAGCAGTCGTACCCGGATAGGAATGGTTGAGCAGTTCTTC.

A few counts support this clone. This sample also contains other DNA sequences that code for the same CDR3. The J gene is TRBJ2-7, the V gene TRBV27; possibly TRBD1 for D (6 bases). The CDR3 has 12 residues. V lost 6 bases to trimming and J lost 3 bases, with 9 bases between them. CDR1 and CDR2 (germline): MNHEY, SMNVEV (reference sequence). The CDR3 DNA reads TGTGCCAGCAGCCTAGGGGGCTACGAGCAGTACTTC. As protein: CASSLGGYEQYF.

This rearrangement joins TRBV27 to TRBJ2-3; a weak D match, TRBD2 (5 bases). The CDR3 contains 15 residues. Trimming took 3 bases from V and 0 from J, leaving 10 bases between them. From germline, CDR1 is MNHEY and CDR2 SMNVEV (reference sequence). The DNA for the CDR3 is TGTGCCAGCAGTTTTAGAGGGTACAGCACAGATACGCAGTATTTT. As protein: CASSFRGYSTDTQYF.

In this sample, this clone turned up once. The chain is built from TRBV5-5 and TRBJ2-1; the D is unclear. The CDR3 loop spans 16 amino acids. In germline, CDR1 is SGHKS, CDR2 YYEKEE (reference sequence). The V end was cut by 0 bases, the J end by 0 bases, with 10 bases between. CDR3: CASSLEGFSSYNEQFF. The CDR3 DNA reads as TGTGCCAGCAGCTTGGAAGGTTTCAGCTCCTACAATGAGCAGTTCTTC.

The chain is built from TRBV12-2 and TRBJ2-1; the DNA was not used to check the table's D call, TRBD2. TRBV12-2 is an annotated pseudogene. The CDR3 has 15 amino acids. The CDR3 loop reads CASRIPRLADNEQFF. As DNA, the CDR3 is TGTGCAAGTCGTATACCCCGACTAGCGGACAATGAGCAGTTCTTC.

With regard to this clone: Other DNA sequences in this sample translate to the same CDR3. In DNA form, the CDR3 reads TGTGCCAGCAGCTTTGGCAGGGGCACAGATACGCAGTATTTT. Protein: CASSFGRGTDTQYF. The gene calls are TRBV7-2 and TRBJ2-3; D is perhaps TRBD1 (5 bases). The germline gives CDR1 SGHTA, CDR2 FQGNSA. Trimming took off 3 bases at V and 1 base at J, with 8 bases between the two ends. The CDR3 runs to 14 residues.

The chain uses TRBV12-5 and TRBJ2-7; D might be TRBD1 (6 bases). CDR1 and CDR2 from the germline V gene are LGHNT and FRNRAP. V was trimmed by 1 base and J by 3 bases, leaving 19 bases between them. This CDR3 region has 17 residues. CDR3: CASGLAFYRDNDYEQYF. CDR3 in DNA: TGTGCTAGTGGTTTGGCGTTTTACCGGGACAACGACTACGAGCAGTACTTC.

The sample holds one count of this clone. The identical CDR3 is also encoded by other nucleotide sequences in the sample. The chain employs TRBV6-5 and TRBJ1-2; D not certain. V was trimmed by 2 bases and J by 2 bases, leaving 9 bases between them. Germline V CDR1 and CDR2: MNHEY, SVGAGI. This CDR3 region has 14 residues. This CDR3 is CASSYGTANYGYTF. CDR3 nucleotides: TGTGCCAGCAGTTACGGAACAGCAAACTATGGCTACACCTTC.